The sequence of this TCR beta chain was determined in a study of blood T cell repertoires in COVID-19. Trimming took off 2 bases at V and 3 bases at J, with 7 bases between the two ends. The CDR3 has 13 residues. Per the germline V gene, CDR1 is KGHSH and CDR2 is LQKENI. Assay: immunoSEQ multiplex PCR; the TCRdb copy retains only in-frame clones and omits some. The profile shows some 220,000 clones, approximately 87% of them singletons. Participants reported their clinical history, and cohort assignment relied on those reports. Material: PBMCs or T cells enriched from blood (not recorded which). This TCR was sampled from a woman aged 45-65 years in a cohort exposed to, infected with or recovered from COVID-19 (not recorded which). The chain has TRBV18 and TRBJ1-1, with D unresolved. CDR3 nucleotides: TGTGCCAGCTCACCAGGGCCATACACTGAAGCTTTCTTT. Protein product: CASSPGPYTEAFF.